This TCR beta chain was captured in a study of early T cells in non-severe SARS-CoV-2 infection. This clonotype was seen repeatedly, ten times or more. TCRdb processed the 5' RACE reads anew with MiXCR; each CDR3 protein has one entry. Of about 52,000 distinct CDR3 sequences listed, around 10% are singletons. V was pared by 0 bases and J by 5 bases, with 7 bases of the junction left unmatched. This CDR3 has 15 residues. Germline CDR1 reads LGHDT; CDR2 reads YNNKEL (reference sequence). J is TRBJ2-7 and V is TRBV3-1; TRBD1 aligns across 7 bases. The sequenced material came from whole blood. The sequence derives from an adult who was a healthcare worker with PCR-confirmed SARS-CoV-2 infection or an uninfected control (not recorded which). The CDR3 DNA reads TGTGCCAGCAGCCAAGATCCACAGGGGTTAGACGAGCAGTACTTC. Encoded protein: CASSQDPQGLDEQYF.